Listed here are 32 T cell receptor beta chains from one sample, sequenced in a study of molecular identifiers for immune sequencing clone quantification. TCRdb independently ran MiXCR on the PCR reads; one entry per CDR3 protein. Here the sample spans hundreds of thousands of distinct CDR3 sequences, about 25% being singletons. The source material was naive CD8+ T cells from blood, with Jurkat cell RNA spiked in. Specified subset: FACS-sorted CD8+CD4-CCR7+CD45RA+ naive T cells. The receptors stem from a human donor in good health. Some libraries in this study had Jurkat cell RNA spiked in.

This clonotype has more than one count but fewer than ten. V gene TRBV20-1 combines with J gene TRBJ2-7, with 7 bases lining up with TRBD2. Germline loops: CDR1 DFQATT, CDR2 SNEGSKA (reference sequence). CDR3 size: 14 residues. With 5 bases clipped from V and 2 bases from J, the junction kept 9 bases outside the gene matches. The CDR3 DNA sequence: TGCAGTGCTCCGATGACTAGCAGTCCCTACGAGCAGTACTTC. Protein sequence: CSAPMTSSPYEQYF.

This clonotype was seen ten or more times. V and J are TRBV6-9 and TRBJ2-7, with D possibly being TRBD1 (5 bases). Germline assignment: CDR1 MNHGY and CDR2 SVAAGI. V lost 11 bases and J lost 0, with 14 bases in between. The CDR3 has 13 residues. CDR3 protein: CAGPDTSSYEQYF. The CDR3 nucleotides are TGTGCCGGACCGGACACCTCCTCCTACGAGCAGTACTTC.

The sample holds a few counts of this clonotype. V usage is TRBV7-2 and J usage is TRBJ2-5; TRBD2 matches at 7 bases. Losses at the gene ends were 2 bases for V and 1 base for J; bases not matched to a gene: 4. The CDR3 spans 15 residues. The germline CDR1 and CDR2 sequences are SGHTA and FQGNSA. This CDR3 reads CASSLTAGVQETQYF. CDR3 DNA: TGTGCCAGCAGCTTAACGGCGGGGGTCCAAGAGACCCAGTACTTC.

This clonotype was observed a few times. CDR3 sequence: CASSQEGQINTEAFF. CDR3 DNA: TGCGCCAGCAGCCAAGAGGGGCAGATAAACACTGAAGCTTTCTTT. V and J are TRBV4-3 and TRBJ1-1; tentative D call: TRBD1 (5 bases). Deletions cut 0 bases from V and 2 bases from J, with 10 bases between. Germline loops: CDR1 LGHNA, CDR2 YSLEER. The CDR3 runs 15 residues.

A word on this clonotype: This may come from a read error, since a much larger clone is one base off. The chain uses TRBV10-3 and TRBJ2-7; a possible D gene is TRBD2 (5 bases). Germline V gene lookup returns CDR1 ENHRY and CDR2 SYGVKD. V dropped 10 bases and J dropped 6 bases, with 19 bases sitting between them. This CDR3 is 13 amino acids long. The CDR3: CATLSLAAGEQYF. CDR3 DNA sequence: TGTGCCACCTTAAGCCTGGCGGCGGGCGAGCAGTACTTC.

The chain has TRBV21-1 and TRBJ2-1; TRBD2, the table's D call, lacks a check against the DNA. TRBV21-1 has pseudogene status. The CDR3 extends over 17 amino acids. The CDR3 is CASSNGGSGRVYNEQFF. Written as DNA, the CDR3 is TGTGCCAGCAGCAACGGCGGTAGCGGGAGAGTCTACAATGAGCAGTTCTTC.

There are many counts of this clonotype. V gene TRBV12-5 combines with J gene TRBJ1-1; possible D gene TRBD1, 6 bases. V was clipped by 6 bases and J by 1 base, with 12 bases between them. This CDR3 contains 14 residues. The germline V gene encodes CDR1 LGHNT and CDR2 FRNRAP. CDR3 sequence reads: CASGRTVTNTEAFF. The CDR3 DNA sequence: TGTGCTAGTGGACGGACAGTGACGAACACTGAAGCTTTCTTT.

This clonotype was seen only a few times. This rearrangement joins TRBV6-6 to TRBJ2-1; D remains unclear. Between the trimmed V and J ends, which lost 5 bases and 2 bases, there was a span of 4 bases. The CDR3 spans 12 residues. Germline-derived CDR1 and CDR2 are MNHNY and SVGAGI (reference sequence). The CDR3 spells CASSEPYNEQFF. The CDR3, as DNA: TGTGCCAGCAGTGAACCCTACAATGAGCAGTTCTTC.

This clonotype was seen ten or more times. The J gene is TRBJ2-7, the V gene TRBV7-9, with D unresolved. The ends were cut back, 1 base at V and 6 bases at J, with 10 bases in the middle. Germline-derived CDR1 and CDR2 are SEHNR and FQNEAQ (reference sequence). CDR3 length: 13 amino acids. As DNA, the CDR3 is TGTGCCAGCAGCTTAGAACTTCCACCCGAGCAGTACTTC. Translated, it gives CASSLELPPEQYF.

Worth noting for this clonotype: A much larger clone differs from this one at a single base, so this may be a read error. This chain joins TRBV7-6 and TRBJ2-7; D gene unclear. The assigned J gene may be wrong: the sequence end matches TRBJ2-1 better. This CDR3 region has 12 residues. CDR1 is SGHVS, CDR2 FNYEAQ, per germline. The CDR3 sequence is CASSIRPGEQFF. CDR3 DNA: TGTGCCAGCAGCATAAGACCTGGCGAGCAGTTCTTC.

The table lists this clonotype with many counts. V usage is TRBV6-5 and J usage is TRBJ1-1, with no clear D. The CDR3 is 13 residues long. The V end was cut by 3 bases, the J end by 4 bases, with 9 bases between. From germline, CDR1 is MNHEY and CDR2 SVGAGI. CDR3 coding DNA: TGTGCCAGCAGTTATCGGGCGTCCACTGAAGCTTTCTTT. It yields the protein CASSYRASTEAFF.

This clonotype was detected ten times or more. This chain uses TRBV2 with TRBJ1-5; no firm D call. The CDR3 contains 15 residues. Germline assignment: CDR1 SNHLY and CDR2 FYNNEI. Between the trimmed V and J ends, which lost 1 base and 2 bases, there was a span of 9 bases. The CDR3 coding sequence is TGTGCCAGCAGTGAAGTGTTATTGGGCAATCAGCCCCAGCATTTT. It specifies CASSEVLLGNQPQHF.

This clonotype showed up many times. The J gene is TRBJ1-1, the V gene TRBV5-6; D gene unclear. The germline gives CDR1 SGHDT, CDR2 YYEEEE. V lost 4 bases and J lost 3, with 10 bases in between. CDR3 length equals 13 residues. This chain's CDR3 is CASSLYEYTEAFF. As DNA, the CDR3 is TGTGCCAGCAGCCTTTACGAGTACACTGAAGCTTTCTTT.

This clonotype was recorded a few times. The J gene is TRBJ2-7, the V gene TRBV20-1, with no clear D. The CDR3 contains 15 residues. The V gene's germline CDR1 is DFQATT and CDR2 SNEGSKA (reference sequence). Trimming cost V 6 bases and J 3 bases, with 21 bases left between them. The CDR3 sequence is CSANPAGRTNYEQYF. The CDR3 nucleotides are TGCAGTGCCAACCCGGCCGGGCGTACAAACTACGAGCAGTACTTC.

This chain joins TRBV5-3 and TRBJ2-2, with D hard to call. TRBV5-3 is an ORF for which the function is uncertain. This CDR3 is built from 12 residues. V shed 8 bases and J shed 6 bases, with 11 bases lying between them. The chain's CDR3 is CASSILPGELFF. The CDR3 region has the DNA TGTGCCAGCAGCATCTTACCCGGGGAGCTGTTTTTT.

This clonotype was observed a handful of times. The chain is built from TRBV29-1 and TRBJ2-1, with 7 bases lining up with TRBD2. This CDR3 comprises 13 residues. From germline, CDR1 is SQVTM and CDR2 ANQGSEA. Losses at the gene ends were 4 bases for V and 7 bases for J; bases not matched to a gene: 7. The CDR3 protein is CSVAGRISNEQFF. The CDR3 DNA sequence: TGCAGCGTTGCCGGGAGGATCTCGAATGAGCAGTTCTTC.

This chain connects TRBV29-1 to TRBJ2-7, with D hard to call. The germline V gene has CDR1 SQVTM and CDR2 ANQGSEA. CDR3 length: 10 residues. V gave up 5 bases and J gave up 3 bases, with 5 bases separating them. The CDR3 nucleotides are TGCAGCGTTACCGGCTACGAGCAGTACTTC. Protein sequence: CSVTGYEQYF.

Regarding this clonotype: Since no conserved phenylalanine or tryptophan closes the CDR3, a read error is the likely cause. The V and J genes are TRBV19 and TRBJ1-2; D unclear. The CDR3 is made up of 11 amino acids. Per germline, CDR1 LNHDA and CDR2 SQIVND (reference sequence). V was shortened by 5 bases and J by 9 bases, with 10 bases between the two germline ends. The CDR3 DNA is TGTGCCAGTAGTGTTGGACGAAGCTACACCTCC. This sequence encodes CASSVGRSYTS.

Only a few counts were recorded for this clonotype. The genes are TRBV6-2 or TRBV6-3 and TRBJ2-7, with D possibly TRBD1 on 5 matching bases. The CDR3 totals 14 residues. CDR1 MNHEY and CDR2 SVGEGT come from the germline V gene. The V and J ends lost 4 bases and 2 bases respectively, with 12 bases between them. The CDR3 sequence: CASSWIGQAYEQYF. The CDR3 coding sequence is TGTGCCAGCAGTTGGATCGGACAAGCCTACGAGCAGTACTTC.

This clonotype was counted between two and nine times. This chain connects TRBV27 to TRBJ2-2, with D uncertain. With 2 bases removed from V and 4 bases from J, the gap between germline ends came to 11 bases. Germline V gives CDR1 MNHEY, CDR2 SMNVEV (reference sequence). CDR3 length equals 15 residues. CDR3 DNA sequence: TGTGCCAGCAGTTTAATAGTATCTGGCACCGGGGAGCTGTTTTTT. Translation gives CASSLIVSGTGELFF.

Details on this clonotype: A read error may explain this, as a much larger clone is one base away. The V call is TRBV7-2, the J call TRBJ2-3; D possibly corresponds to TRBD2 (6 bases). Germline V CDR1 and CDR2: SGHTA, FQGNSA. The CDR3 is made up of 14 amino acids. This CDR3 reads CASSLGLDTDTRYF. CDR3 DNA sequence: TGTGCCAGCAGCTTAGGACTAGACACAGATACGCGGTATTTT. The entire variable domain, with the rest obtained from reference TRBV7-2 and TRBJ2-3, is as follows: GAGVSQSPSNKVTEKGKDVELRCDPISGHTALYWYRQSLGQGLEFLIYFQGNSAPDKSGLPSDRFSAERTGGSVSTLTIQRTQQEDSAVYLCASSLGLDTDTRYFGPGTRLTVL.

This clonotype was observed at least ten times. The DNA of the CDR3 is TGCAGTGCCCCGGGACCGACTGCCGAGCAGTACTTC. Amino acids: CSAPGPTAEQYF. The rearrangement links TRBV20-1 to TRBJ2-7, with D perhaps assigned TRBD1 or TRBD2 (5 bases each). The V end lost 6 bases, the J end lost 6 bases, and 15 bases lay between the germline ends. In germline, CDR1 is DFQATT, CDR2 SNEGSKA (reference sequence). This CDR3 spans 12 amino acids.

The chain links TRBV4-3 to TRBJ2-5, with D perhaps TRBD2 (6 bases). Between the trimmed V and J ends, which lost 0 bases and 7 bases, there was a span of 24 bases. CDR1 and CDR2 (germline): LGHNA, YSLEER. This CDR3 contains 18 residues. CDR3 amino acids: CASSQEIRGLGFEGTQYF. The CDR3 bases are TGCGCCAGCAGCCAAGAAATTCGGGGGTTGGGTTTCGAAGGGACCCAGTACTTC.

Only a few counts were recorded for this clonotype. The chain uses TRBV6-4 and TRBJ2-7; D might be TRBD1 (5 bases). Germline loops: CDR1 MRHNA, CDR2 SNTAGT. The length of the CDR3 is 17 residues. Trimming removed 7 bases from V and 0 bases from J, with 22 bases in between. The CDR3 region has the DNA TGTGCCAGCAAGGGGTGTATTTCGACATCGTGCTCCTACGAGCAGTACTTC. Translation gives CASKGCISTSCSYEQYF.

As regards this clonotype: A much larger clone is a single base away; this may be a read error. This sequence joins TRBV28 and TRBJ1-6; D is ambiguous. This CDR3 spans 14 amino acids. From germline, CDR1 is MDHEN and CDR2 SYDVKM. The CDR3 here is CANSYPVYNSPLHF. Written as DNA, the CDR3 is TGTGCCAACAGTTATCCTGTCTATAATTCACCCCTCCACTTT.

In its sample, this clonotype was seen many times. The J gene is TRBJ2-7, the V gene TRBV5-1, with unresolved D. The V and J ends lost 1 base and 1 base respectively, with 9 bases between them. The length of the CDR3 is 14 residues. CDR1 is SGHRS and CDR2 is YFSETQ in the germline V gene. The chain's CDR3 is CASSLWAGSYEQYF. As DNA, the CDR3 is TGCGCCAGCAGCTTGTGGGCAGGTTCCTACGAGCAGTACTTC. Full variable domain (outside the CDR3, taken from reference TRBV5-1 and TRBJ2-7): KAGVTQTPRYLIKTRGQQVTLSCSPISGHRSVSWYQQTPGQGLQFLFEYFSETQRNKGNFPGRFSGRQFSNSRSEMNVSTLELGDSALYLCASSLWAGSYEQYFGPGTRLTVT.

This clonotype was recorded many times. J is TRBJ1-5 and V is TRBV19, with D uncertain. The length of the CDR3 is 15 residues. Germline CDR1 is LNHDA and CDR2 is SQIVND (reference sequence). With 6 bases removed from V and 0 bases from J, the gap between germline ends came to 12 bases. The DNA of the CDR3 is TGTGCCAGTAGCATTGGGGTGAATAGCAATCAGCCCCAGCATTTT. This sequence encodes CASSIGVNSNQPQHF.

In its sample, this clonotype was seen many times. V usage is TRBV29-1 and J usage is TRBJ2-5; D possibly uses TRBD1 or TRBD2 (5 bases each). The CDR3 is made up of 14 amino acids. CDR1 is SQVTM and CDR2 is ANQGSEA in the germline V gene. The V gene lost 1 base and the J gene lost 0 bases, with 9 bases spanning the gap. The CDR3 region has the DNA TGCAGCGTTGAAGGAGGGACCCACCAAGAGACCCAGTACTTC. It translates to CSVEGGTHQETQYF.

For this clonotype: A clone one base away is much larger, so this may be a read error. The chain links TRBV28 to TRBJ2-7; D gene ambiguous. CDR1 is MDHEN, CDR2 SYDVKM, per germline. The CDR3 extends over 12 amino acids. Deletions cut 11 bases from V and 1 base from J, with 12 bases between. The CDR3 nucleotides are TGTGCCGGCAAAGCCCCATCCTACGAGCAGTACTTC. Encoded protein: CAGKAPSYEQYF.

V usage is TRBV6-5 and J usage is TRBJ2-1; D remains ambiguous. V lost 2 bases, J lost 5 bases, and 7 bases lay in between. Germline loops: CDR1 MNHEY, CDR2 SVGAGI. This CDR3 comprises 13 residues. In DNA form, the CDR3 reads TGTGCCAGCAGTTACGGTGTCGACAATGAGCAGTTCTTC. It yields the protein CASSYGVDNEQFF.

Ten or more counts support this clonotype. The V and J genes are TRBV29-1 and TRBJ1-1, with D possibly TRBD1 on 6 matching bases. This CDR3 spans 12 amino acids. V was shortened by 4 bases and J by 0 bases, with 6 bases between the two germline ends. Germline CDR1 SQVTM, CDR2 ANQGSEA. CDR3 residues: CSVGTVNTEAFF. The CDR3 coding sequence is TGCAGCGTTGGGACAGTGAACACTGAAGCTTTCTTT.

The chain recombines TRBV20-1 with TRBJ2-7, with 7 positions matching TRBD1. The V gene's germline CDR1 is DFQATT and CDR2 SNEGSKA (reference sequence). CDR3 length equals 13 residues. V lost 3 bases to trimming and J lost 4 bases; unmatched junction nucleotides: 6. CDR3 amino acids: CSASWDRFYEQYF. CDR3 sequence (DNA): TGCAGTGCTAGCTGGGACAGATTTTACGAGCAGTACTTC.